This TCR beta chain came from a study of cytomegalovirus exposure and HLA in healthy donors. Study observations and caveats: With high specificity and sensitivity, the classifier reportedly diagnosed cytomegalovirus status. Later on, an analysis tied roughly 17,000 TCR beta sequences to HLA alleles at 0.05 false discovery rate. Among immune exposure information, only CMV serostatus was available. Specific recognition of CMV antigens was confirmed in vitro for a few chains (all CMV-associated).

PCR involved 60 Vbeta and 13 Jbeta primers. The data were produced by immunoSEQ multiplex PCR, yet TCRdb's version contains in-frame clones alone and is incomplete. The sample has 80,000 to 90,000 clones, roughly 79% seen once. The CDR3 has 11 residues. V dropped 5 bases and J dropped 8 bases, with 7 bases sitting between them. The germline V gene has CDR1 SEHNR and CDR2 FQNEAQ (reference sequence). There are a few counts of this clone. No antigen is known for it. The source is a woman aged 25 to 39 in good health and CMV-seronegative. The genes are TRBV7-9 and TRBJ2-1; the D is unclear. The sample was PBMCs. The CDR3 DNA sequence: TGTGCCAGCAGCCGAACAGATGAGCAGTTCTTC. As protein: CASSRTDEQFF.